The 18 T cell receptor beta chains reported below all come from one sample, sequenced in a study of regulatory T cells in long-lasting Graves disease. Indicated time point: newly diagnosed GD, antithyroid drugs for less than 3 months. From PBMCs, RNA was extracted and then used to make the TCR library. Relying on iRepertoire HTBI primers and Arm-PCR of CDR3 regions, the team built TCR beta libraries. TCRdb independently ran MiXCR on the multiplex PCR reads; one entry per CDR3 protein. Here the sample spans about 420,000 distinct CDR3 sequences, around 17% being singletons. These data were also reused for a study on T cells in Graves' hyperthyroidism and ophthalmopathy.

The sequencing here drew on peripheral blood mononuclear cells (PBMCs), taken at new diagnosis, from a patient treated with antithyroid drugs. The receptors derive from a woman between 18 and 29 years old with Graves disease.

This clonotype was picked up many times. CDR3 protein: CASSPRRTGLYEQYF. Written as DNA, the CDR3 is TGTGCCAGCAGTCCCAGACGGACAGGGCTATACGAGCAGTACTTC. The chain couples TRBV12-3 or TRBV12-4 to TRBJ2-7, with 8 bases lining up with TRBD1. This CDR3 has 15 residues. Losses at the gene ends were 5 bases for V and 4 bases for J; bases not matched to a gene: 10.

The table lists this clonotype with a few counts. This sequence joins TRBV7-9 and TRBJ1-1, with TRBD1 matching 7 bases. The V segment lost 1 base and the J segment 7 bases; nucleotides outside the gene matches: 6. This CDR3 is built from 14 residues. Germline values: CDR1 SEHNR, CDR2 FQNEAQ (reference sequence). For the CDR3, the DNA is TGTGCCAGCAGCTTAGAGATACAGGGGAATGAAGCTTTCTTT. Its protein product is CASSLEIQGNEAFF.

This chain connects TRBV28 to TRBJ2-1, with TRBD2 matching over 14 bases. From germline, CDR1 is MDHEN and CDR2 SYDVKM. The CDR3 is made up of 15 amino acids. V was pared by 4 bases and J by 10 bases, with 6 bases of the junction left unmatched. The CDR3 here is CASSSPGLAGEEQFF. For the CDR3, the DNA is TGTGCCAGCAGTTCACCGGGACTAGCGGGAGAAGAGCAGTTCTTC. Based on the CDR3 plus reference TRBV28 and TRBJ2-1, the full variable domain is DVKVTQSSRYLVKRTGEKVFLECVQDMDHENMFWYRQDPGLGLRLIYFSYDVKMKEKGDIPEGYSVSREKKERFSLILESASTNQTSMYLCASSSPGLAGEEQFFGPGTRLTVL.

This chain uses TRBV20-1 with TRBJ2-1; 12 nucleotides line up with TRBD2. The CDR3 contains 14 residues. With V trimmed by 5 bases and J by 4 bases, 3 bases remained unmatched. From germline, CDR1 is DFQATT and CDR2 SNEGSKA (reference sequence). CDR3 sequence reads: CSAASGRAYNEQFF. The CDR3, as DNA: TGCAGTGCTGCTAGCGGGAGGGCATACAATGAGCAGTTCTTC.

V and J are TRBV12-3 or TRBV12-4 and TRBJ2-2; no clear D. Trimming left V 9 bases short and J 7 bases short, with 12 bases between. The CDR3 spans 12 residues. The CDR3 sequence is CASTAVLGELFF. CDR3 nucleotide sequence: TGTGCCAGTACTGCGGTGCTCGGGGAGCTGTTTTTT.

V and J are TRBV20-1 and TRBJ2-3; 11 bases agree with TRBD2. Germline CDR1 DFQATT, CDR2 SNEGSKA (reference sequence). J gave up 4 bases and V 2 bases, and 8 bases lay outside the gene matches. The CDR3 runs 16 residues. CDR3 in amino acids: CSARSPLAGVSDTQYF. The CDR3 nucleotides read TGCAGTGCTAGATCCCCACTAGCGGGAGTATCAGATACGCAGTATTTT.

The V gene is TRBV5-6, the J gene TRBJ2-7; possible D gene TRBD2, 5 bases. The CDR3 contains 14 residues. V gave up 0 bases and J gave up 2 bases, with 9 bases separating them. Germline CDR1 SGHDT, CDR2 YYEEEE. In nucleotides, the CDR3 is TGTGCCAGCAGCTTGGTTCAGCGGACCTACGAGCAGTACTTC. Protein sequence: CASSLVQRTYEQYF. Complete variable domain (other parts from reference TRBV5-6 and TRBJ2-7): DAGVTQSPTHLIKTRGQQVTLRCSPKSGHDTVSWYQQALGQGPQFIFQYYEEEERQRGNFPDRFSGHQFPNYSSELNVNALLLGDSALYLCASSLVQRTYEQYFGPGTRLTVT.

This clonotype was counted at least ten times. The V gene is TRBV10-2, the J gene TRBJ2-1; no clear D. Germline V gene sequence: CDR1 WSHSY, CDR2 SAAADI. The CDR3 has 16 amino acids. V lost 6 bases to trimming and J lost 4 bases, with 19 bases between them. CDR3 sequence reads: CASRGPQVRLYNEQFF. In nucleotides, the CDR3 is TGCGCCAGCAGAGGCCCCCAGGTGCGGTTATACAATGAGCAGTTCTTC.

This clonotype was detected ten times or more. This chain links TRBV10-3 with TRBJ1-2, with 8 bases that match TRBD1. The CDR3 loop spans 12 amino acids. After removal of 6 bases from V and 7 bases from J, the junction contained 4 bases not matched to a gene. Germline CDR1 is ENHRY and CDR2 is SYGVKD. CDR3 region: CAIRPTGGGYTF. The CDR3 nucleotides are TGTGCCATCAGGCCCACAGGGGGTGGCTACACCTTC.

In its sample, this clonotype was seen a few times. A read error may explain this, as a much larger clone is one base away. This chain links TRBV29-1 with TRBJ2-1; the D gene is possibly TRBD1 (6 bases). Germline V lookup: CDR1 SQVTM, CDR2 ANQGSEA. The CDR3 contains 11 residues. CDR3 nucleotides: TGCAGCGTTGAAGATGACAGGAAGCAGCTCTTC. Its protein is CSVEDDRKQLF.

This clonotype was seen at least ten times. The J gene is TRBJ2-7, the V gene TRBV9; 7 bases match TRBD2. With 0 bases clipped from V and 3 bases from J, the junction kept 9 bases outside the gene matches. The CDR3 contains 16 residues. Germline-derived CDR1 and CDR2 are SGDLS and YYNGEE. CDR3: CASSVVGGRPLYEQYF. In DNA form, the CDR3 reads TGTGCCAGCAGCGTAGTGGGCGGGAGACCCCTCTACGAGCAGTACTTC.

The rearrangement links TRBV20-1 to TRBJ2-1; D gene ambiguous. There are 14 residues in the CDR3. Germline assignment: CDR1 DFQATT and CDR2 SNEGSKA (reference sequence). CDR3 in DNA: TGCAGCGCCCCGGGCGCAAAGTTAAACAATGAGCAGTTCTTC. Translation gives CSAPGAKLNNEQFF.

This clonotype was observed a few times. The chain links TRBV12-3 or TRBV12-4 to TRBJ2-1, with 11 bases fitting TRBD2. The CDR3 extends over 18 amino acids. V dropped 3 bases and J dropped 7; count of bases not matched to a gene: 14. CDR3 in amino acids: CASSLEGTSGFLGNEQFF. Here the CDR3 DNA reads TGTGCCAGCAGTTTGGAGGGGACTAGCGGTTTCCTGGGGAATGAGCAGTTCTTC.

This clonotype was seen more than once but under ten times. CDR3 residues: CASSLTGKGGQPQHF. CDR3 nucleotide sequence: TGCGCCAGCAGCTTGACAGGGAAGGGTGGTCAGCCCCAGCATTTT. The V call is TRBV5-1, the J call TRBJ1-5, with a tentative D call TRBD1 (6 bases). This CDR3 is 15 amino acids long. Germline V lookup: CDR1 SGHRS, CDR2 YFSETQ. The ends were cut back, 1 base at V and 6 bases at J, with 14 bases in the middle.

The chain is built from TRBV28 and TRBJ1-1, with 9 bases that match TRBD1. The V and J ends lost 6 bases and 0 bases, in that order; junction bases with no gene match: 2. The CDR3 is 14 residues long. Germline V gives CDR1 MDHEN, CDR2 SYDVKM. In DNA form, the CDR3 reads TGTGCCAGCAGAGGGACAGGGATGAACACTGAAGCTTTCTTT. As protein: CASRGTGMNTEAFF.

This clonotype showed up many times. J is TRBJ2-7 and V is TRBV7-2, with TRBD1 matching 7 bases. Germline lookup yields CDR1 SGHTA and CDR2 FQGNSA. The CDR3 consists of 14 residues. The junction had 6 bases not matched to a gene; V was cut back by 4 bases and J by 3 bases. The CDR3 DNA follows: TGTGCCAGCAGCTCAAGCCGGGACAGCTACGAGCAGTACTTC. Translating it yields CASSSSRDSYEQYF.

This clonotype was picked up a small number of times. V usage is TRBV18 and J usage is TRBJ2-4; D could derive from TRBD1 or TRBD2 (5 bases each). Germline lookup yields CDR1 KGHSH and CDR2 LQKENI. The CDR3 is 13 amino acids. The ends were cut back, 5 bases at V and 5 bases at J, with 10 bases in the middle. The CDR3 loop is CASSFGTENIQYF. The CDR3 coding sequence is TGTGCCAGCTCATTCGGGACGGAAAACATTCAGTACTTC.

This clonotype has more than one count but fewer than ten. This rearrangement joins TRBV30 to TRBJ2-7, with TRBD2 matching 12 bases. V gave up 5 bases and J gave up 5 bases; unmatched junction bases: 4. The CDR3 runs to 13 residues. The germline gives CDR1 GTSNPN, CDR2 SVGIG (reference sequence). The CDR3 DNA reads as TGTGCCTGGGGACTAGCGGGATTCGACGAGCAGTACTTC. It specifies CAWGLAGFDEQYF.